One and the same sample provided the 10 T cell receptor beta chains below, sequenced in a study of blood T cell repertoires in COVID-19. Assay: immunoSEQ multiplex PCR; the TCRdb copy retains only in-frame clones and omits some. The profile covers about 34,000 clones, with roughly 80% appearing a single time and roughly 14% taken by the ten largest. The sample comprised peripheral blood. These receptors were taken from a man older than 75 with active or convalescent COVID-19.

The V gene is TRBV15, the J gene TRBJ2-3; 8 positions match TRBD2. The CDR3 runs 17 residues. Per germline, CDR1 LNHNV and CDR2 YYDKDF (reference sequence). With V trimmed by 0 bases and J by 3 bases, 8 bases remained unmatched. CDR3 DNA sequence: TGTGCCACCAGCAGAGATAGATTAGCGGGGACAACAGATACGCAGTATTTT. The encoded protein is CATSRDRLAGTTDTQYF.

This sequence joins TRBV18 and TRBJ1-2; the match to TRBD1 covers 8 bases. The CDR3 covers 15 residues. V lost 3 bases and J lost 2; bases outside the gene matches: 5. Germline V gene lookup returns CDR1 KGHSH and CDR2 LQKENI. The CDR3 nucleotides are TGTGCCAGCTCACCCGGACAGGGTGGGAACTATGGCTACACCTTC. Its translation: CASSPGQGGNYGYTF.

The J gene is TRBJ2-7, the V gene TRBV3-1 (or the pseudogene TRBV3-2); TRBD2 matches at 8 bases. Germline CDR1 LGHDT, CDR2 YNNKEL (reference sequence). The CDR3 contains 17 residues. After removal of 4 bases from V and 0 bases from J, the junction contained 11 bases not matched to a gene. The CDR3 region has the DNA TGTGCCAGCAGCCGATTTACTAGCGGAAGGAACTCCTACGAGCAGTACTTC. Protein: CASSRFTSGRNSYEQYF.

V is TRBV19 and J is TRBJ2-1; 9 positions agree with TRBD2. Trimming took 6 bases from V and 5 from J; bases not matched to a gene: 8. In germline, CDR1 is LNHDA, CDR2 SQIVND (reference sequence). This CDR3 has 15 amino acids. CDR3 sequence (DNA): TGTGCCAGTAGGAGGGTGGCTAGCGGGAACAATGAGCAGTTCTTC. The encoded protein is CASRRVASGNNEQFF.

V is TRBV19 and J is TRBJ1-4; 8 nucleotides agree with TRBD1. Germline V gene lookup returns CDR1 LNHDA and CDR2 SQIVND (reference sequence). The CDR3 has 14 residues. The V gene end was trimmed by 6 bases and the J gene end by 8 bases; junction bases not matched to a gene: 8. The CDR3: CASRLDRADEKLFF. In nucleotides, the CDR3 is TGTGCCAGTAGACTGGACAGGGCGGACGAAAAACTGTTTTTT. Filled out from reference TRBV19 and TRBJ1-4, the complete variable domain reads DGGITQSPKYLFRKEGQNVTLSCEQNLNHDAMYWYRQDPGQGLRLIYYSQIVNDFQKGDIAEGYSVSREKKESFPLTVTSAQKNPTAFYLCASRLDRADEKLFFGSGTQLSVL.

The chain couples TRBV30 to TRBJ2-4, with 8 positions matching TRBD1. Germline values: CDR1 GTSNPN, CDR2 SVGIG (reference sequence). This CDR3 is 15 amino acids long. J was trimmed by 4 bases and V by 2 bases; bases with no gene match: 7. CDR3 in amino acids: CAWSPRQGIKNIQYF. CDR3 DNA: TGTGCCTGGAGTCCGAGACAGGGGATAAAAAACATTCAGTACTTC. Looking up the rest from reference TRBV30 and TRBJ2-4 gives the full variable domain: SQTIHQWPATLVQPVGSPLSLECTVEGTSNPNLYWYRQAAGRGLQLLFYSVGIGQISSEVPQNLSASRPQDRQFILSSKKLLLSDSGFYLCAWSPRQGIKNIQYFGAGTRLSVL.

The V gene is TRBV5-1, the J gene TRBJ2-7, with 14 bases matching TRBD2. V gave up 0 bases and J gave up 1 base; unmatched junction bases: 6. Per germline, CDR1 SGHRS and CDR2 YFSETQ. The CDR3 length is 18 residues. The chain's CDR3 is CASSLEGTSGSVSYEQYF. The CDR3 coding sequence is TGCGCCAGCAGCTTGGAGGGGACTAGCGGGAGTGTATCCTACGAGCAGTACTTC.

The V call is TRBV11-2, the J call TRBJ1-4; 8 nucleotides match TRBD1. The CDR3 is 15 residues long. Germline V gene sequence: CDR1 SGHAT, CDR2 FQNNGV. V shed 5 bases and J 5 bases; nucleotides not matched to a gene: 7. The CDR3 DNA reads TGTGCCAGCAGCCCAGGGACAGGCTTAAATGAAAAACTGTTTTTT. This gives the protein CASSPGTGLNEKLFF.

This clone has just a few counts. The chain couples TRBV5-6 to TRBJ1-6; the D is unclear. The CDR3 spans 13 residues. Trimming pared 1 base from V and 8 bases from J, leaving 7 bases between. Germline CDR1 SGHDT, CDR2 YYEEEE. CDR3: CASSLRRDSPLHF. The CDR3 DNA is TGTGCCAGCAGCTTGCGGAGGGATTCACCCCTCCACTTT.

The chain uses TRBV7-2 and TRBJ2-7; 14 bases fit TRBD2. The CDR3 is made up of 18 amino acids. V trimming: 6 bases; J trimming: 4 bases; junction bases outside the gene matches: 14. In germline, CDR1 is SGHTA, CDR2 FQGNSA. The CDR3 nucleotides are TGTGCCAGCAGACCATTCCCGGGACTAGCGGGAGATTTGTACGAGCAGTACTTC. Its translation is CASRPFPGLAGDLYEQYF.